This note documents a single T cell receptor (beta chain) sequence. This sample is part of a study of blood T cell repertoires in COVID-19. Across the study: Samples came from the United States, Italy and Spain, spanning acute and convalescent COVID-19.

The germline gives CDR1 SEHNR, CDR2 FQNEAQ (reference sequence). The CDR3 is made up of 14 amino acids. J lost 8 bases, V lost 3 bases, and 7 bases had no gene match. As handled by the study authors: Reference gene primer amplification yielded estimated nucleated cell counts. TCRdb's table, derived via immunoSEQ multiplex PCR, lists solely in-frame clones and lacks some. V and J calls and clone size are given by that table; D and trimming were obtained from the DNA. This sample carries about 360,000 clones, over 70% of them seen once, and the ten largest clones take around 3%. V gene TRBV7-9 combines with J gene TRBJ2-1, with 7 bases lining up with TRBD1. This TCR was recovered from a man aged 25-45 years with active or convalescent COVID-19. Input material: peripheral blood. DNA for the CDR3: TGTGCCAGCAGCTTGCAGGGGGAGCTGGATGAGCAGTTCTTC. It codes for CASSLQGELDEQFF.